The clone carrying this TCR beta chain was counted only a few times. V lost 4 bases and J 1 base, leaving 16 bases between the germline ends. The CDR3 is 16 amino acids. In germline, CDR1 is MNHEY, CDR2 SVGEGT. This sample was taken from a study of response to subunit inactivated influenza vaccine. Using its own MiXCR run on the RT-PCR reads, TCRdb lists one record per CDR3 protein. Here the sample spans more than 550,000 distinct CDR3 sequences, 11% being singletons. The same data also contributed to another study, on T cells expressing NK-cell markers. Per that paper: As the method of synthesis, 5'RACE template switching with UMIs yielded TCR beta cDNA. An anti-gamma-delta TCR antibody was added in several experiments. It restricted sorting to alpha-beta TCR-expressing T cells. Four donors' CD3+CD56-NKG2C+ cells were dominated by the same clonotypes.

V usage is TRBV6-2 or TRBV6-3 and J usage is TRBJ2-5, with D maybe TRBD2 (6 bases). The input for sequencing was PBMCs from blood, taken on the day of vaccination. The receptor's source is a man aged 45-60 years who received an inactivated influenza vaccine. CDR3 residues: CASSSRGETAQETQYF. In DNA form, the CDR3 reads TGTGCCAGCAGTTCGCGGGGTGAAACGGCCCAAGAGACCCAGTACTTC.